What follows are 25 T cell receptor beta chains derived from one specimen sequenced in a study of Ad26.COV2.S vaccination and SARS-CoV-2 variants. Treatment specified: about 20 received Ad26.COV2.S at low or high dose, single or two shots; 5 received placebo; per-sample allocation not given. Specimens were obtained on day 63 following the first vaccine or placebo injection. The table came from immunoSEQ multiplex PCR; TCRdb's copy has only in-frame clones and leaves some out. The sample records roughly 700,000 clones, about 90% being singletons. The material sequenced was peripheral blood, taken in a trial of Ad26.COV2.S vaccine versus placebo. The receptors were gathered from a person aged 18-60 years who received the Ad26.COV2.S COVID-19 vaccine or a placebo.

V gene TRBV4-1 combines with J gene TRBJ2-7; 7 bases map to TRBD1. V shed 0 bases, J shed 5 bases, and the junction held 10 bases outside the gene matches. The CDR3 extends over 16 amino acids. The germline V gene has CDR1 MGHRA and CDR2 YSYEKL. CDR3 residues: CASSQERPFGQDEQYF. The CDR3 DNA reads TGCGCCAGCAGCCAAGAACGCCCTTTCGGACAGGACGAGCAGTACTTC.

V usage is TRBV7-2 and J usage is TRBJ2-7, with 9 bases aligning to TRBD2. Trimming at V came to 5 bases and at J to 6 bases, leaving 11 bases not matched to a gene. The CDR3 is 15 residues long. From germline, CDR1 is SGHTA and CDR2 FQGNSA. The CDR3 nucleotides read TGTGCCAGCAGCCTCGCCTTAGCGGGAGCGGGCGAGCAGTACTTC. It translates to CASSLALAGAGEQYF.

This chain uses TRBV3-1 (or the pseudogene TRBV3-2) with TRBJ2-3, with TRBD2 identical over 10 bases. Trimming took 4 bases from V and 2 from J; bases not matched to a gene: 9. CDR1 LGHDT and CDR2 YNNKEL come from the germline V gene (reference sequence). This CDR3 is 17 amino acids long. The CDR3 DNA reads as TGTGCCAGCAGCCCAAACTACGGGACTAGCGACACAGATACGCAGTATTTT. Translation gives CASSPNYGTSDTDTQYF.

This chain links TRBV30 with TRBJ2-7, with D unresolved. The ends were cut back, 4 bases at V and 0 bases at J, with 13 bases in the middle. This CDR3 region has 14 residues. Germline CDR1 and CDR2: GTSNPN and SVGIG (reference sequence). This chain's CDR3 is CAWTKTVSSYEQYF. CDR3 DNA sequence: TGTGCCTGGACTAAGACGGTGAGCTCCTACGAGCAGTACTTC.

The genes are TRBV10-3 and TRBJ2-7; a weak D match, TRBD1 (6 bases). Germline V gene data show CDR1 as ENHRY and CDR2 as SYGVKD. This CDR3 spans 13 amino acids. Between the trimmed V and J ends, which lost 7 bases and 2 bases, there was a span of 12 bases. CDR3 bases: TGTGCCATCACAAGGGACACAGCCTACGAGCAGTACTTC. It is translated as CAITRDTAYEQYF.

This sequence joins TRBV5-4 and TRBJ1-4; D call uncertain. CDR1 and CDR2 from the germline V gene are SGHNT and YYREEE (reference sequence). Between the trimmed V and J ends, which lost 4 bases and 5 bases, there was a span of 15 bases. This CDR3 has 15 amino acids. CDR3 region: CASSTGGRRNEKLFF. The CDR3 region has the DNA TGTGCCAGCAGCACGGGAGGGCGGAGAAATGAAAAACTGTTTTTT.

V is TRBV30 and J is TRBJ1-1; TRBD1 might be the D (6 bases). The CDR3 loop spans 16 amino acids. Germline values: CDR1 GTSNPN, CDR2 SVGIG (reference sequence). V dropped 1 base and J dropped 4 bases, with 19 bases sitting between them. CDR3 sequence (DNA): TGTGCCTGGAGTGCAGACAGGAGTGTCCTGGGCACTGAAGCTTTCTTT. Translating gives CAWSADRSVLGTEAFF.

J is TRBJ2-3 and V is TRBV18; 10 bases line up with TRBD2. Germline V gene lookup returns CDR1 KGHSH and CDR2 LQKENI. The CDR3 contains 16 residues. V shed 0 bases, J shed 2 bases, and the junction held 2 bases outside the gene matches. CDR3 nucleotide sequence: TGTGCCAGCTCACCACCGACTAGCGGGCTCACAGATACGCAGTATTTT. Translated, it gives CASSPPTSGLTDTQYF. Drawing the rest from reference TRBV18 and TRBJ2-3, the complete variable domain is NAGVMQNPRHLVRRRGQEARLRCSPMKGHSHVYWYRQLPEEGLKFMVYLQKENIIDESGMPKERFSAEFPKEGPSILRIQQVVRGDSAAYFCASSPPTSGLTDTQYFGPGTRLTVL.

This chain joins TRBV11-2 and TRBJ2-7; D remains ambiguous. Per germline, CDR1 SGHAT and CDR2 FQNNGV. V lost 2 bases, J lost 2 bases, and 7 bases lay in between. The CDR3 loop spans 13 amino acids. CDR3 in DNA: TGTGCCAGCAGCTTACCTTTCCCCTACGAGCAGTACTTC. Translated: CASSLPFPYEQYF.

The V call is TRBV12-5, the J call TRBJ2-2; no clear D. V was trimmed by 1 base and J by 6 bases, leaving 6 bases between them. The CDR3 covers 13 residues. CDR1 is LGHNT and CDR2 is FRNRAP in the germline V gene. The CDR3 coding sequence is TGTGCTAGTGGTTTGGGGGTCGCCGGGGAGCTGTTTTTT. Amino acid sequence: CASGLGVAGELFF.

The genes are TRBV3-1 (or the pseudogene TRBV3-2) and TRBJ2-7, with D maybe TRBD2 (5 bases). The germline CDR1 and CDR2 sequences are LGHDT and YNNKEL (reference sequence). The germline V and J ends were trimmed by 6 bases and 0 bases, with 9 bases remaining between them. The CDR3 has 13 amino acids. CDR3 DNA: TGTGCCAGCAGAGCACGGGACTCCTACGAGCAGTACTTC. Residues: CASRARDSYEQYF.

The rearrangement joins TRBV2 to TRBJ2-7; 9 bases are a match to TRBD1. CDR1 SNHLY and CDR2 FYNNEI come from the germline V gene. There are 15 residues in the CDR3. J was trimmed by 5 bases and V by 3 bases; bases with no gene match: 8. The CDR3: CASSDADRGNHEQYF. The CDR3, as DNA: TGTGCCAGCAGTGATGCGGACAGGGGTAACCACGAGCAGTACTTC.

CDR3 nucleotides: TGTGCCAGTAGTCGTAGTAACAGGGCGTACGAGCAGTACTTC. As protein: CASSRSNRAYEQYF. The chain couples TRBV19 to TRBJ2-7; TRBD1 might be the D (6 bases). This CDR3 is 14 amino acids long. Trimming removed 5 bases from V and 4 bases from J, with 15 bases in between. Germline values: CDR1 LNHDA, CDR2 SQIVND (reference sequence).

In DNA, the CDR3 is TGTGCCAGCAGTTACTCAGTGAACACTGAAGCTTTCTTT. Its translation: CASSYSVNTEAFF. The chain carries TRBV6-5 and TRBJ1-1; D is unresolved. CDR1 MNHEY and CDR2 SVGAGI come from the germline V gene. V was pared by 0 bases and J by 0 bases, with 2 bases between. There are 13 residues in the CDR3.

Of note for this clone: Other DNA sequences within the sample encode an identical CDR3. This chain uses TRBV18 with TRBJ2-5; no clear D gene. Between the trimmed V and J ends, which lost 3 bases and 2 bases, there was a span of 7 bases. This CDR3 is 13 amino acids long. CDR1 and CDR2 (germline): KGHSH, LQKENI. CDR3 in DNA: TGTGCCAGCTCACCGAGGCAGCAAGAGACCCAGTACTTC. The encoded protein is CASSPRQQETQYF.

This chain uses TRBV13 with TRBJ2-7; TRBD1 agrees at 9 bases. The V and J ends lost 5 bases and 6 bases, in that order; junction bases with no gene match: 11. Looked up from germline, CDR1 is PRHDT and CDR2 is FYEKMQ (reference sequence). This CDR3 region has 15 residues. The CDR3 coding sequence is TGTGCCAGCAGCGCCACGGACAGGGGCAGGATCGAGCAGTACTTC. It encodes CASSATDRGRIEQYF.

This chain uses TRBV7-9 with TRBJ2-7; D might be TRBD2 (5 bases). V lost 4 bases and J lost 3, with 13 bases in between. There are 14 residues in the CDR3. In germline, CDR1 is SEHNR, CDR2 FQNEAQ (reference sequence). The CDR3 loop reads CASSSEEARYEQYF. The CDR3 DNA sequence: TGTGCCAGCAGCTCGGAGGAGGCGCGCTACGAGCAGTACTTC.

This rearrangement joins TRBV20-1 to TRBJ2-4, with 12 bases matching TRBD1. The J segment lost 6 bases and the V segment lost 3 bases, leaving 6 bases of the junction unmatched. The CDR3 spans 15 residues. CDR1 and CDR2 from the germline V gene are DFQATT and SNEGSKA (reference sequence). CDR3 bases: TGCAGTGCTAGTGTTGGGACAGGGGGCGGAAACATTCAGTACTTC. It translates to CSASVGTGGGNIQYF.

This chain connects TRBV5-6 to TRBJ1-6; 9 bases match TRBD1. Germline CDR1 and CDR2: SGHDT and YYEEEE. This CDR3 comprises 14 residues. The trim removed 4 bases at V and 8 bases at J, leaving 4 bases unmatched. The CDR3 DNA follows: TGTGCCAGCAGCCCGACAGGGGGGCATTCACCCCTCCACTTT. Encoded protein: CASSPTGGHSPLHF. Together with reference TRBV5-6 and TRBJ1-6, the CDR3 gives the full variable domain: DAGVTQSPTHLIKTRGQQVTLRCSPKSGHDTVSWYQQALGQGPQFIFQYYEEEERQRGNFPDRFSGHQFPNYSSELNVNALLLGDSALYLCASSPTGGHSPLHFGNGTRLTVT.

This chain uses TRBV3-1 (or the pseudogene TRBV3-2) with TRBJ2-5, with TRBD1 matching over 7 bases. J gave up 5 bases and V 5 bases, and 8 bases lay outside the gene matches. This CDR3 comprises 14 residues. Looked up from germline, CDR1 is LGHDT and CDR2 is YNNKEL (reference sequence). CDR3 region: CASSTRGGGETQYF. The CDR3 DNA reads as TGTGCCAGCAGCACCCGAGGGGGCGGGGAGACCCAGTACTTC.

The chain couples TRBV7-9 to TRBJ2-5; no clear D. The CDR3 length is 13 residues. V lost 3 bases, J lost 4 bases, and 9 bases lay in between. Germline assignment: CDR1 SEHNR and CDR2 FQNEAQ (reference sequence). The CDR3 DNA sequence: TGTGCCAGCAGCTTTGGTGGGCGAGAGACCCAGTACTTC. Translated, it gives CASSFGGRETQYF.

The J gene is TRBJ1-5, the V gene TRBV30; maybe TRBD1 (5 bases). The CDR3 consists of 14 residues. CDR1 and CDR2 from the germline V gene are GTSNPN and SVGIG (reference sequence). V lost 0 bases, J lost 2 bases, and 8 bases lay in between. This CDR3 is CAWSVRGGNQPQHF. The CDR3, as DNA: TGTGCCTGGAGTGTACGAGGGGGCAATCAGCCCCAGCATTTT.

The chain recombines TRBV6-6 with TRBJ2-5, with D unclear. V was clipped by 3 bases and J by 5 bases, with 10 bases between them. CDR1 MNHNY and CDR2 SVGAGI come from the germline V gene (reference sequence). This CDR3 is 13 amino acids long. The CDR3 DNA sequence: TGTGCCAGCAGTTATAGTACTCTTGAGACCCAGTACTTC. Residues: CASSYSTLETQYF.

The gene calls are TRBV7-3 and TRBJ2-7; the match to TRBD1 covers 8 bases. The germline V gene has CDR1 SGHTA and CDR2 FQGTGA. CDR3 size: 13 residues. V lost 5 bases, J lost 6 bases, and 6 bases stayed unmatched. In nucleotides, the CDR3 is TGTGCCAGCAGCACTTGGACAGGGACCGAGCAGTACTTC. This sequence encodes CASSTWTGTEQYF. The variable domain in full, completed from reference TRBV7-3 and TRBJ2-7, reads GAGVSQTPSNKVTEKGKYVELRCDPISGHTALYWYRQSLGQGPEFLIYFQGTGAADDSGLPNDRFFAVRPEGSVSTLKIQRTERGDSAVYLCASSTWTGTEQYFGPGTRLTVT.

V gene TRBV5-1 combines with J gene TRBJ2-5; perhaps TRBD2 as D (6 bases). Trimming shortened V by 0 bases and J by 3 bases, and 12 bases separated the two germline ends. The CDR3 extends over 15 amino acids. The germline V gene encodes CDR1 SGHRS and CDR2 YFSETQ. In DNA form, the CDR3 reads TGCGCCAGCAGCTTGGGGGTTAGGAGGGAAGAGACCCAGTACTTC. It encodes CASSLGVRREETQYF.